The 16 T cell receptor beta chains reported below all come from one sample, sequenced in a study of cytomegalovirus exposure and HLA in healthy donors. The PCR employed 60 Vbeta primers together with 13 Jbeta primers. Measured with immunoSEQ multiplex PCR; TCRdb has only the in-frame clones, and not every one. The sample lists about 160,000 clones; 75% to 90% were seen once. The sample was PBMCs. These receptors came from a boy aged 2 to 9 in good health and CMV-seronegative.

The rearrangement joins TRBV5-1 to TRBJ2-1, with 12 bases aligning to TRBD2. CDR3 length: 16 residues. J was trimmed by 10 bases and V by 4 bases; bases with no gene match: 12. Germline V CDR1 and CDR2: SGHRS, YFSETQ. CDR3 coding DNA: TGCGCCAGCAGCAGCCACTCTAGCGGGGGGGCAACCGAGCAGTTCTTC. It codes for CASSSHSSGGATEQFF.

This clone has only a few counts. The chain links TRBV5-1 to TRBJ2-7; 7 positions match TRBD2. After removal of 0 bases from V and 3 bases from J, the junction contained 3 bases not matched to a gene. CDR3 length: 14 amino acids. Germline values: CDR1 SGHRS, CDR2 YFSETQ. The CDR3 region is CASSLGQRDYEQYF. The CDR3 DNA is TGCGCCAGCAGCTTGGGTCAGCGGGACTACGAGCAGTACTTC.

The rearrangement links TRBV6-5 to TRBJ2-1; 9 bases align to TRBD2. The germline gives CDR1 MNHEY, CDR2 SVGAGI. CDR3 length: 16 residues. Trimming took 1 base from V and 0 from J; bases not matched to a gene: 1. The CDR3 loop is CASSYLRGGSYNEQFF. CDR3 DNA sequence: TGTGCCAGCAGTTACTTGCGGGGGGGCTCCTACAATGAGCAGTTCTTC.

This chain connects TRBV10-2 to TRBJ1-2, with 7 bases lining up with TRBD1. Looked up from germline, CDR1 is WSHSY and CDR2 is SAAADI. The CDR3 contains 14 residues. The J segment lost 4 bases and the V segment lost 6 bases, leaving 8 bases of the junction unmatched. CDR3 sequence reads: CASSPTGSSYGYTF. The CDR3 DNA reads as TGCGCCAGCAGCCCGACAGGGTCGAGCTATGGCTACACCTTC.

The rearrangement links TRBV15 to TRBJ1-5; TRBD1 is a possible D gene (5 bases). V lost 0 bases and J lost 5, with 11 bases in between. The CDR3 covers 15 residues. Germline V CDR1 and CDR2: LNHNV, YYDKDF (reference sequence). The chain's CDR3 is CATSRERQGYQPQHF. The CDR3 DNA reads as TGTGCCACCAGCAGAGAGCGGCAGGGTTATCAGCCCCAGCATTTT.

The rearrangement links TRBV11-2 to TRBJ2-1; the D gene is possibly TRBD2 (6 bases). The CDR3 is 17 residues long. Looked up from germline, CDR1 is SGHAT and CDR2 is FQNNGV. V was shortened by 1 base and J by 10 bases, with 23 bases between the two germline ends. The CDR3 nucleotides are TGTGCCAGCAGCTTAGGTTTAGCTGGGGCACGGGGGATAGAGCAGTTCTTC. Protein: CASSLGLAGARGIEQFF.

This clone was seen a single time. This chain joins TRBV14 and TRBJ1-5; TRBD1 is a possible D gene (5 bases). The CDR3 has 15 residues. Per germline, CDR1 SGHDN and CDR2 FVKESK. V dropped 4 bases and J dropped 7 bases, with 17 bases sitting between them. CDR3 sequence: CASSPPAGLSQPQHF. CDR3 DNA: TGTGCCAGCAGCCCCCCCGCAGGGCTTAGCCAGCCCCAGCATTTT.

The V gene is TRBV6-4, the J gene TRBJ2-3; 13 bases match TRBD2. V trimming: 4 bases; J trimming: 3 bases; junction bases outside the gene matches: 4. The CDR3 is made up of 16 amino acids. The germline gives CDR1 MRHNA, CDR2 SNTAGT. DNA of the CDR3: TGTGCCAGCAGTGCGACTAGCGGGGGGTTGACAGATACGCAGTATTTT. Translated, it gives CASSATSGGLTDTQYF.

The chain has TRBV6-5 and TRBJ2-7; 9 nucleotides agree with TRBD1. J gave up 7 bases and V 0 bases, and 7 bases lay outside the gene matches. The germline gives CDR1 MNHEY, CDR2 SVGAGI. This CDR3 has 15 residues. The CDR3 loop reads CASSYSPGQGWEQYV. DNA of the CDR3: TGTGCCAGCAGTTACTCACCGGGACAGGGTTGGGAGCAGTACGTC.

This chain uses TRBV28 with TRBJ2-7; tentative D call: TRBD1 (6 bases). The CDR3 spans 15 residues. Per the germline V gene, CDR1 is MDHEN and CDR2 is SYDVKM. Trimming removed 2 bases at V and 0 bases at J, with 11 bases between. The DNA for the CDR3 is TGTGCCAGCAGTTTAGGAGGACAGAACTCCTACGAGCAGTACGTC. Its translation is CASSLGGQNSYEQYV.

This clone was counted only a few times. The chain uses TRBV6-1 and TRBJ2-2; 8 bases map to TRBD2. Germline assignment: CDR1 MNHNS and CDR2 SASEGT. The CDR3 runs 16 residues. Unmatched junction bases numbered 8, after V lost 2 bases and J lost 6 bases. CDR3 region: CASSEWGLVLPGELFF. The CDR3 DNA is TGTGCCAGCAGTGAATGGGGACTAGTTTTACCCGGGGAGCTGTTTTTT.

This clone has more than one count but fewer than ten. The CDR3 nucleotides read TGTGCCAGCAGTGAATACAGGGGTCACACTGAAGCTTTCTTT. Its translation is CASSEYRGHTEAFF. The V gene is TRBV6-1, the J gene TRBJ1-1; 7 bases fit TRBD1. The CDR3 is made up of 14 amino acids. Germline CDR1 reads MNHNS; CDR2 reads SASEGT. Losses at the gene ends were 2 bases for V and 3 bases for J; bases not matched to a gene: 3.

The table lists this clone with a count of one. V is TRBV28 and J is TRBJ1-1, with 8 bases identical to TRBD1. Germline lookup yields CDR1 MDHEN and CDR2 SYDVKM. The ends lost 5 bases at V and 0 bases at J; junction bases unmatched: 11. This CDR3 is 17 amino acids long. The CDR3 spells CASSDAGWGQVNTEAFF. Written as DNA, the CDR3 is TGTGCCAGCAGTGATGCTGGTTGGGGACAGGTGAACACTGAAGCTTTCTTT.

The V and J genes are TRBV5-1 and TRBJ1-1; TRBD1 matches 8 bases. There are 15 residues in the CDR3. Trimming took 2 bases from V and 3 from J; bases not matched to a gene: 6. Germline V gene lookup returns CDR1 SGHRS and CDR2 YFSETQ. CDR3 in DNA: TGCGCCAGCAGCTTAACGGACAGGGCTTACACTGAAGCTTTCTTT. It encodes CASSLTDRAYTEAFF.

The DNA for the CDR3 is TGTGCCAGCAGTTTATACCCTCGACTGGACACTGAAGCTTTCTTT. As protein: CASSLYPRLDTEAFF. The genes are TRBV28 and TRBJ1-1; D gene unclear. Germline assignment: CDR1 MDHEN and CDR2 SYDVKM. The CDR3 is 15 amino acids. Trimming pared 1 base from V and 3 bases from J, leaving 12 bases between.

The chain is built from TRBV13 and TRBJ2-5; TRBD2 agrees at 13 bases. Germline CDR1 is PRHDT and CDR2 is FYEKMQ (reference sequence). The CDR3 loop spans 14 amino acids. The V gene end was trimmed by 5 bases and the J gene end by 10 bases; junction bases not matched to a gene: 7. CDR3 region: CASSDGLAGVGQYF. As DNA, the CDR3 is TGTGCCAGCAGCGACGGACTAGCGGGAGTGGGCCAGTACTTC. The full variable domain, rest sourced from reference TRBV13 and TRBJ2-5, is AAGVIQSPRHLIKEKRETATLKCYPIPRHDTVYWYQQGPGQDPQFLISFYEKMQSDKGSIPDRFSAQQFSDYHSELNMSSLELGDSALYFCASSDGLAGVGQYFGPGTRLLVL.